The rows below give T cell receptor beta chains drawn from one sample of a study of OX40 agonist ivuxolimab in advanced cancers. This table comes from immunoSEQ multiplex PCR, and its TCRdb copy is limited to in-frame clones, with some not included. Of tens of thousands of clones detected, 75% to 95% appear once; the ten largest clones hold roughly 5.1%. The material sequenced was CD4+ or CD8+ T cells sorted from blood, taken in a trial of the OX40 agonist ivuxolimab. The source is an adult with an advanced solid tumor such as melanoma, head and neck, liver or kidney cancer. Each CDR3 is given with its conserved first and last residue.

v_call,cdr3_aa
TRBV13,CASSLPTGVRTEAFF
TRBV5-4,CASSLSGNTIYF
TRBV2,CASVGTDTDTQYF
TRBV28,CASSLIVSGTDTQYF
TRBV6-4,CASSVEMNTEAFF
TRBV25-1,CASSVGTITDTQYF
TRBV20-1,CSAGLTDTQYF
TRBV6-1,CASRVAEGQYF
TRBV4-2,CASSQVSRMQYF
TRBV19,CASTHDRGPGELFF
TRBV4-2,CASSHGTGTRLSTYEQYF
TRBV7-6,CASSLALADTGELFF
TRBV4-1,CASSHDRAGAFF